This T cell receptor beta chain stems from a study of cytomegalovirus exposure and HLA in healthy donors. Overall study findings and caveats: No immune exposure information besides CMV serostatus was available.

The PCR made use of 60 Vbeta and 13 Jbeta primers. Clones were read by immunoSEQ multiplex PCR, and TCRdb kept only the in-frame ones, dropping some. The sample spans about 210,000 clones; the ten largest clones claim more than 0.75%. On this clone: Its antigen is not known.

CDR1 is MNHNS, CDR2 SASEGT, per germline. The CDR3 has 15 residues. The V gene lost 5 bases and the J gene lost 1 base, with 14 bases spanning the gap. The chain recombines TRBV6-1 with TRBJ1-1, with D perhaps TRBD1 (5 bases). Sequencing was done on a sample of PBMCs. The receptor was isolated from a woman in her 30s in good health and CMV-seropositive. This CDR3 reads CASSPFQTGNTEAFF. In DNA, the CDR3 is TGTGCCAGCAGTCCATTCCAAACAGGGAACACTGAAGCTTTCTTT.